A single sample gave rise to the 13 T cell receptor beta chains below, sequenced in a study of blood T cells in healthy people across ages. A second PCR of 7 to 11 cycles used a sample-barcoded 5' primer and a J-beta primer mix. TCRdb ran MiXCR on the 5' RACE reads and lists one entry per CDR3 protein. This sample has about 1.8 million distinct CDR3 sequences, with roughly 49% found just once. Material: blood. Receptor source: a woman aged 40-49 years in good health.

In DNA form, the CDR3 reads TGCAGTGCCGGTCATAGGGGCTCAGCCAAAAACATTCAGTACTTC. It translates to CSAGHRGSAKNIQYF. The chain is built from TRBV20-1 and TRBJ2-4; a weak D match, TRBD1 (5 bases). CDR3 length: 15 residues. CDR1 and CDR2 from the germline V gene are DFQATT and SNEGSKA (reference sequence). The V and J ends lost 6 bases and 0 bases respectively, with 15 bases between them.

This sequence joins TRBV4-3 and TRBJ2-1; 10 nucleotides agree with TRBD2. Germline V gives CDR1 LGHNA, CDR2 YSLEER. CDR3 length equals 17 residues. With V trimmed by 0 bases and J by 4 bases, 6 bases remained unmatched. Written as DNA, the CDR3 is TGCGCCAGCAGCCAAGATGGGGGTAGCGGGAGGTACAATGAGCAGTTCTTC. Its translation is CASSQDGGSGRYNEQFF.

This clonotype has only a few counts. The rearrangement uses TRBV7-2 and TRBJ2-5; 10 bases line up with TRBD1. The germline CDR1 and CDR2 sequences are SGHTA and FQGNSA. The J segment lost 5 bases and the V segment lost 2 bases, leaving 20 bases of the junction unmatched. This CDR3 has 20 residues. The CDR3 is CASSLMSITVDRGRSETQYF. The CDR3 nucleotides read TGTGCCAGCAGCTTAATGAGCATAACAGTAGACAGGGGGCGTTCGGAGACCCAGTACTTC.

This clonotype showed up just a few times. The chain links TRBV5-1 to TRBJ2-5, with TRBD1 identical over 10 bases. V lost 4 bases, J lost 2 bases, and 14 bases stayed unmatched. This CDR3 is built from 18 residues. From germline, CDR1 is SGHRS and CDR2 YFSETQ. The CDR3 nucleotides read TGCGCCAGCAGCCCGAGGACAGGGGGACTCCCCAGTCAAGAGACCCAGTACTTC. Amino acids: CASSPRTGGLPSQETQYF.

The table lists this clonotype with a few counts. The V and J genes are TRBV27 and TRBJ2-5; no firm D call. This CDR3 region has 15 residues. From germline, CDR1 is MNHEY and CDR2 SMNVEV (reference sequence). The V gene lost 3 bases and the J gene lost 2 bases, with 13 bases spanning the gap. The CDR3 loop is CASSLGPVWQETQYF. Here the CDR3 DNA reads TGTGCCAGCAGTTTGGGTCCGGTGTGGCAAGAGACCCAGTACTTC.

The sample holds a few counts of this clonotype. The V and J genes are TRBV4-3 and TRBJ2-1; D gene uncertain. In germline, CDR1 is LGHNA, CDR2 YSLEER. The CDR3 sequence is 14 residues long. V was trimmed by 0 bases and J by 15 bases, leaving 18 bases between them. Written as DNA, the CDR3 is TGCGCCAGCAGCCAAGATCGGATTAGGAGCCGTTGGTTCTTC. Residues: CASSQDRIRSRWFF.

The V call is TRBV7-6, the J call TRBJ2-3; D possibly corresponds to TRBD2 (7 bases). The CDR3 runs to 16 residues. V lost 0 bases and J 3 bases, leaving 13 bases between the germline ends. Germline assignment: CDR1 SGHVS and CDR2 FNYEAQ. CDR3 amino acids: CASSLAVGGLTDTQYF. The CDR3 DNA sequence: TGTGCCAGCAGCTTAGCGGTCGGGGGGCTAACAGATACGCAGTATTTT. Looking up the rest from reference TRBV7-6 and TRBJ2-3 gives the full variable domain: GAGVSQSPRYKVTKRGQDVALRCDPISGHVSLYWYRQALGQGPEFLTYFNYEAQQDKSGLPNDRFSAERPEGSISTLTIQRTEQRDSAMYRCASSLAVGGLTDTQYFGPGTRLTVL.

Written as DNA, the CDR3 is TGCGCCAGCAGCTTGGCCGGAGGCGGGGGCCCAGATACGCAGTATTTT. It translates to CASSLAGGGGPDTQYF. J is TRBJ2-3 and V is TRBV5-1; D might be TRBD2 (7 bases). V was shortened by 0 bases and J by 4 bases, with 15 bases between the two germline ends. The CDR3 is made up of 16 amino acids. Germline V gene lookup returns CDR1 SGHRS and CDR2 YFSETQ. The full variable domain, in which reference TRBV5-1 and TRBJ2-3 provide the parts outside the CDR3, is KAGVTQTPRYLIKTRGQQVTLSCSPISGHRSVSWYQQTPGQGLQFLFEYFSETQRNKGNFPGRFSGRQFSNSRSEMNVSTLELGDSALYLCASSLAGGGGPDTQYFGPGTRLTVL.

Comments on this clonotype: This clone may be a read error of a much larger clone one base away. The chain uses TRBV7-9 and TRBJ2-1; no firm D call. The V end was cut by 5 bases, the J end by 0 bases, with 17 bases between. The CDR3 contains 17 residues. The germline V gene has CDR1 SEHNR and CDR2 FQNEAQ (reference sequence). In DNA form, the CDR3 reads TGTGCCAGCAGCATGCAGAGGACGGATAGCTCCTACAATGAGCAGTTCTTC. Translation gives CASSMQRTDSSYNEQFF.

This rearrangement joins TRBV27 to TRBJ1-2; D ambiguous. V lost 2 bases and J lost 7, with 14 bases in between. The CDR3 runs to 14 residues. Germline loops: CDR1 MNHEY, CDR2 SMNVEV (reference sequence). In DNA form, the CDR3 reads TGTGCCAGCAGTTTAATCGGGAAACGCGGTGGCTACACCTTC. Its translation is CASSLIGKRGGYTF.

This clonotype was seen only once. An end of the junction differs from the germline gene, which may be a read error. The rearrangement uses TRBV10-3 and TRBJ2-5; D may be TRBD1 or TRBD2 (5 bases each). CDR1 and CDR2 from the germline V gene are ENHRY and SYGVKD. The CDR3 runs 14 residues. CDR3 protein: CVIGPRDAQETQYF. In DNA, the CDR3 is TGTGTCATCGGACCCCGGGACGCACAAGAGACCCAGTACTTC.

The chain combines TRBV28 with TRBJ1-2, with a tentative D call TRBD1 (6 bases). Per the germline V gene, CDR1 is MDHEN and CDR2 is SYDVKM. Trimming stripped 10 bases from V and 4 bases from J, with 16 bases between. This CDR3 is 13 amino acids long. The CDR3 reads CATQRQEGYGYTF. In DNA form, the CDR3 reads TGTGCCACCCAAAGACAGGAGGGCTATGGCTACACCTTC.

A few counts support this clonotype. The CDR3 spells CASSFTRARYYEQYF. As DNA, the CDR3 is TGTGCCAGCAGCTTCACAAGGGCAAGGTACTACGAGCAGTACTTC. The chain couples TRBV7-2 to TRBJ2-7; no clear D. This CDR3 has 15 amino acids. Germline CDR1 and CDR2: SGHTA and FQGNSA. The V end was cut by 3 bases, the J end by 3 bases, with 15 bases between.